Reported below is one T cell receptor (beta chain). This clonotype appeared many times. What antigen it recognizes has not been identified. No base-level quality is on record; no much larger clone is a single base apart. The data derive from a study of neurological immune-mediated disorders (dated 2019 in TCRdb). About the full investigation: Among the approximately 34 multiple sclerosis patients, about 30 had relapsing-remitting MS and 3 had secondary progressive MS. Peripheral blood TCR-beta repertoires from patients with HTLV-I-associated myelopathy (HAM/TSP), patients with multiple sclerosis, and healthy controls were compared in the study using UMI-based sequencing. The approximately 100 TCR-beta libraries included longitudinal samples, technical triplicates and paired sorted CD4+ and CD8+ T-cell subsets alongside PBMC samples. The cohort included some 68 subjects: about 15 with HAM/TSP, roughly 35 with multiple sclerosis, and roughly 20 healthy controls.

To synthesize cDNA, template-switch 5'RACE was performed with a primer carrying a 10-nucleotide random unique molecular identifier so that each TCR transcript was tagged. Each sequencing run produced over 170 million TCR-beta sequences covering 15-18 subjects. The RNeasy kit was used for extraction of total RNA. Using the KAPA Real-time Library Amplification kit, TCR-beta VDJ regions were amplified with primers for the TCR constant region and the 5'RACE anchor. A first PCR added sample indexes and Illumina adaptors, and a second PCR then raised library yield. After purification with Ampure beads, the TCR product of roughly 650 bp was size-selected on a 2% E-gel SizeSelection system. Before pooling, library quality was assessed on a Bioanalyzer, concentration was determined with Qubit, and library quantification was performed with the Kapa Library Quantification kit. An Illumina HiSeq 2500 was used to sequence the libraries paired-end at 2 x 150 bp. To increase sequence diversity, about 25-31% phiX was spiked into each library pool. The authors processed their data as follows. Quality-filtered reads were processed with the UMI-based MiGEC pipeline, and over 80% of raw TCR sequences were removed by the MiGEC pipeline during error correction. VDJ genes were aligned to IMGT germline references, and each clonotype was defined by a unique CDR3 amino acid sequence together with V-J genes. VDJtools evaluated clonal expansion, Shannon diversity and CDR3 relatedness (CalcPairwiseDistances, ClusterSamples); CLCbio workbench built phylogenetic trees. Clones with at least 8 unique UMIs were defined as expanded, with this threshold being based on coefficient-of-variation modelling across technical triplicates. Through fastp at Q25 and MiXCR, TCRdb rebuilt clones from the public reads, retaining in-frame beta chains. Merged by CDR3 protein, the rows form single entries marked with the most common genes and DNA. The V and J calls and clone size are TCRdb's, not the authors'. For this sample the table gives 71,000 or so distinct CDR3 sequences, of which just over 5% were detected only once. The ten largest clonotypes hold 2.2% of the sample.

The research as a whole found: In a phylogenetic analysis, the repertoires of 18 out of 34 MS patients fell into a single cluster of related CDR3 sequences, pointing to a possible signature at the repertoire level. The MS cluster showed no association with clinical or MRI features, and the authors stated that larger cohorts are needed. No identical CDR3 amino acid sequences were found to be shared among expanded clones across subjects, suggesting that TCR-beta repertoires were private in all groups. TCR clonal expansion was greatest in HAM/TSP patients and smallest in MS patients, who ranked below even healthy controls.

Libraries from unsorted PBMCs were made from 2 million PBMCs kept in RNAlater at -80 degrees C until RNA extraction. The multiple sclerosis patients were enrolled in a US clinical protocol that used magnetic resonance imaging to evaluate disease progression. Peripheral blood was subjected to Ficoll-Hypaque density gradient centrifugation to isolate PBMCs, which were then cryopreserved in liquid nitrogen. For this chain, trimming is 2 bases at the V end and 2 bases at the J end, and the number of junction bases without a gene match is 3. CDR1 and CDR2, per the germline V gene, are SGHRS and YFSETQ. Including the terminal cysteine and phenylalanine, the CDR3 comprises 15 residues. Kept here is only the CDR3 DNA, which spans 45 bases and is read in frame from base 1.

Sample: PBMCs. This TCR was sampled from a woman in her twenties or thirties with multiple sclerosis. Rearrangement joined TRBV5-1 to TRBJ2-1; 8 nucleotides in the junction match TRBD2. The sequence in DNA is TGCGCCAGCAGCTTTAGCGGGGACACCTACAATGAGCAGTTCTTC. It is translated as CASSFSGDTYNEQFF.